What follows are 31 T cell receptor beta chains derived from one specimen sequenced in a study of T cell repertoires in cytomegalovirus infection (dated 2019 in TCRdb). TCRdb names Illumina HiSeq 1500 as the instrument used. TCRdb redid the processing of the public reads, applying fastp at Q25 and MiXCR, and retained in-frame beta chains. A single entry per CDR3 protein holds the most common genes and DNA from its merged rows. Counted in this sample were a few hundred thousand distinct CDR3 sequences; roughly 25% of them appeared once. The top ten hold about an eighth of the sample. Explained via the paper, the treatment or condition label denotes: in vitro stimulation with specific CMV peptide epitopes to enrich CMV-specific T cells. Antigens for these TCRs are unknown. Sequenced here: cultured PBMCs, sampled from culture after CMV antigen stimulation. Every receptor here comes from a human donor in good health (CMV status not recorded). Some clones in this sample may be carry-over from other donors' samples.

Ten or more counts support this clonotype. The J gene is TRBJ2-3, the V gene TRBV11-2; D gene ambiguous. The CDR3 extends over 14 amino acids. V was trimmed by 4 bases and J by 2 bases, leaving 10 bases between them. Germline V CDR1 and CDR2: SGHAT, FQNNGV. The CDR3 nucleotides are TGTGCCAGCAGCTCCTACCAGATCACAGATACGCAGTATTTT. Amino acid sequence: CASSSYQITDTQYF.

This chain links TRBV6-6 with TRBJ2-1; 15 positions agree with TRBD2. CDR1 and CDR2 (germline): MNHNY, SVGAGI (reference sequence). CDR3 length: 17 residues. V lost 7 bases to trimming and J lost 8 bases; unmatched junction nucleotides: 12. CDR3 coding DNA: TGTGCCAGCAAACGAGAAGAAGGACTAGCGGGAGGGTATGAGCAGTTCTTC. This encodes CASKREEGLAGGYEQFF.

This chain uses TRBV4-3 with TRBJ2-5; D remains ambiguous. The CDR3 consists of 14 residues. CDR1 and CDR2 from the germline V gene are LGHNA and YSLEER. Trimming pared 0 bases from V and 4 bases from J, leaving 9 bases between. CDR3 residues: CASSQDPLGETQYF. CDR3 bases: TGCGCCAGCAGCCAAGATCCCCTCGGAGAGACCCAGTACTTC.

This clonotype was detected only a few times. The chain links TRBV19 to TRBJ1-1; the D gene is possibly TRBD1 (5 bases). The CDR3 covers 13 residues. The V end was cut by 1 base, the J end by 6 bases, with 9 bases between. Germline V lookup: CDR1 LNHDA, CDR2 SQIVND (reference sequence). This CDR3 reads CASSIAGEAEAFF. CDR3 coding DNA: TGTGCCAGTAGTATAGCGGGGGAGGCTGAAGCTTTCTTT.

J is TRBJ1-1 and V is TRBV4-3, with D hard to call. The CDR3 is 15 residues long. The V and J ends lost 2 bases and 1 base respectively, with 11 bases between them. Germline-derived CDR1 and CDR2 are LGHNA and YSLEER. This chain's CDR3 is CASSQIITGNTEAFF. CDR3 nucleotide sequence: TGCGCCAGCAGCCAAATTATAACGGGGAACACTGAAGCTTTCTTT.

The V gene is TRBV4-2, the J gene TRBJ2-5, with a possible D match to TRBD1 (5 bases). The CDR3 covers 13 residues. Germline V CDR1 and CDR2: LGHNA, YNFKEQ. The V end lost 1 base, the J end lost 4 bases, and 7 bases lay between the germline ends. DNA for the CDR3: TGTGCCAGCAGCCAAGCGCAGGGAGAGACCCAGTACTTC. It specifies CASSQAQGETQYF.

V is TRBV6-2 or TRBV6-3 and J is TRBJ2-1; D ambiguous. The CDR3 totals 14 residues. Germline V gene lookup returns CDR1 MNHEY and CDR2 SVGEGT. Between the trimmed V and J ends, which lost 1 base and 2 bases, there was a span of 6 bases. CDR3 in amino acids: CASSYYGPYNEQFF. As DNA, the CDR3 is TGTGCCAGCAGTTACTACGGTCCCTACAATGAGCAGTTCTTC.

The gene calls are TRBV5-1 and TRBJ2-1; no firm D call. This CDR3 contains 15 residues. The germline V gene encodes CDR1 SGHRS and CDR2 YFSETQ. The V and J ends lost 7 bases and 10 bases respectively, with 24 bases between them. Here the CDR3 reads CASGMGGQDLGEQFF. CDR3 sequence (DNA): TGCGCCAGCGGAATGGGCGGCCAAGACCTTGGGGAGCAGTTCTTC.

This clonotype was observed a handful of times. The chain couples TRBV6-2 or TRBV6-3 to TRBJ2-1; D perhaps matches TRBD2 (7 bases). V was shortened by 7 bases and J by 7 bases, with 29 bases between the two germline ends. Looked up from germline, CDR1 is MNHEY and CDR2 is SVGEGT. This CDR3 has 18 amino acids. Here the CDR3 DNA reads TGTGCCAGCACCTCTATAAAGGGGGGGCTAGCTCTTTCGAATGAGCAGTTCTTC. It encodes CASTSIKGGLALSNEQFF.

The chain recombines TRBV11-2 with TRBJ2-7; TRBD1 aligns across 10 bases. The CDR3 is 15 residues long. Unmatched junction bases numbered 1, after V lost 0 bases and J lost 2 bases. Germline V gives CDR1 SGHAT, CDR2 FQNNGV. The CDR3 DNA is TGTGCCAGCAGCTTAGAAGGACAGGGGGCCTACGAGCAGTACTTC. Its translation: CASSLEGQGAYEQYF.

The chain is built from TRBV6-5 and TRBJ2-3; D not resolved. The CDR3 contains 17 residues. V shed 6 bases and J shed 1 base, with 20 bases lying between them. Germline loops: CDR1 MNHEY, CDR2 SVGAGI. CDR3 nucleotide sequence: TGTGCCAGCAGAAAGCTCGGCCATCGTCTAGGCACAGATACGCAGTATTTT. Protein: CASRKLGHRLGTDTQYF.

This chain joins TRBV7-3 and TRBJ2-3; tentatively, D is TRBD2 (6 bases). V was shortened by 8 bases and J by 3 bases, with 18 bases between the two germline ends. This CDR3 is 15 amino acids long. Germline V lookup: CDR1 SGHTA, CDR2 FQGTGA. The CDR3 nucleotides read TGTGCCAGCCGGTCGGAGGGCCGAAGGACAGATACGCAGTATTTT. It yields the protein CASRSEGRRTDTQYF.

This clonotype has only a few counts. The junction does not match germline at one end; this may be a read error. This rearrangement joins TRBV4-1 to TRBJ2-5, with D uncertain. The CDR3 extends over 13 amino acids. Per the germline V gene, CDR1 is MGHRA and CDR2 is YSYEKL. CDR3 residues: CASSQTLQGTQYF. Written as DNA, the CDR3 is TGCGCCAGCAGCCAAACACTCCAAGGGACCCAGTACTTC.

This chain links TRBV7-2 with TRBJ2-7, with D perhaps TRBD1 (7 bases). The CDR3 spans 15 residues. V lost 5 bases to trimming and J lost 4 bases, with 18 bases between them. Germline V gene data show CDR1 as SGHTA and CDR2 as FQGNSA. The DNA for the CDR3 is TGTGCCAGCAGCCCCCAGGGGGGTAGCGCTTACGAGCAGTACTTC. This sequence encodes CASSPQGGSAYEQYF. The whole variable domain, remainder taken from reference TRBV7-2 and TRBJ2-7, is GAGVSQSPSNKVTEKGKDVELRCDPISGHTALYWYRQSLGQGLEFLIYFQGNSAPDKSGLPSDRFSAERTGGSVSTLTIQRTQQEDSAVYLCASSPQGGSAYEQYFGPGTRLTVT.

This clonotype showed up many times. The CDR3 loop is CASTPTGTVNTEAFF. CDR3 nucleotides: TGTGCCAGCACCCCCACCGGGACAGTGAACACTGAAGCTTTCTTT. The chain employs TRBV19 and TRBJ1-1, with 7 positions matching TRBD1. CDR3 size: 15 residues. Looked up from germline, CDR1 is LNHDA and CDR2 is SQIVND (reference sequence). V lost 9 bases to trimming and J lost 0 bases; unmatched junction nucleotides: 10.

This clonotype occurred a few times. V usage is TRBV27 and J usage is TRBJ1-1; D call uncertain. CDR1 MNHEY and CDR2 SMNVEV come from the germline V gene (reference sequence). The CDR3 is made up of 14 amino acids. Trimming stripped 6 bases from V and 5 bases from J, with 16 bases between. The CDR3 coding sequence is TGTGCCAGCAGACCCTCGGGGAGTAGGACTGAAGCTTTCTTT. Protein sequence: CASRPSGSRTEAFF.

The genes are TRBV2 and TRBJ2-5; the match to TRBD2 covers 9 bases. The CDR3 has 14 residues. With V trimmed by 6 bases and J by 6 bases, 8 bases remained unmatched. The germline gives CDR1 SNHLY, CDR2 FYNNEI. The CDR3 DNA is TGTGCCAGCAGGAGTAGCGGGAGTATAAAGACCCAGTACTTC. Translating gives CASRSSGSIKTQYF.

Comment on this clonotype: A read error is likely, as this CDR3 ends without the conserved phenylalanine or tryptophan. The chain couples TRBV6-2 or TRBV6-3 to TRBJ2-3; D may match TRBD1 or TRBD2 (6 bases each). CDR1 is MNHEY, CDR2 SVGEGT, per germline. V was shortened by 6 bases and J by 5 bases, with 12 bases between the two germline ends. This CDR3 is built from 13 residues. CDR3 in DNA: TGTGCCAGCAGCCAAGGGGGGATAGATACGCAGTATTTA. Translated: CASSQGGIDTQYL.

This clonotype was observed a few times. This chain connects TRBV29-1 to TRBJ1-2; D is uncertain. Trimming shortened V by 5 bases and J by 1 base, and 8 bases separated the two germline ends. CDR1 and CDR2 from the germline V gene are SQVTM and ANQGSEA. This CDR3 spans 12 amino acids. The CDR3 region has the DNA TGCAGCGTTACGGTCGGTAACTATGGCTACACCTTC. Protein product: CSVTVGNYGYTF.

This clonotype has only a few counts. This chain joins TRBV29-1 and TRBJ2-2; 10 positions agree with TRBD1. V lost 7 bases, J lost 6 bases, and 11 bases stayed unmatched. Germline V gives CDR1 SQVTM, CDR2 ANQGSEA. The CDR3 has 15 amino acids. CDR3 protein: CSAIPTGGFAGELFF. Written as DNA, the CDR3 is TGCAGCGCCATCCCGACAGGGGGCTTTGCCGGGGAGCTGTTTTTT.

The chain employs TRBV7-2 and TRBJ2-1; D unclear. Germline values: CDR1 SGHTA, CDR2 FQGNSA. The CDR3 contains 15 residues. V was clipped by 6 bases and J by 5 bases, with 17 bases between them. The CDR3 protein is CASRPPGSLHNEQFF. The CDR3 DNA is TGTGCCAGCAGGCCTCCCGGGTCCCTACACAATGAGCAGTTCTTC.

This clonotype was found a few times. The genes are TRBV20-1 and TRBJ2-5; TRBD2 matches 10 bases. This CDR3 region has 15 residues. The V and J ends lost 0 bases and 7 bases, in that order; junction bases with no gene match: 8. Germline V CDR1 and CDR2: DFQATT, SNEGSKA (reference sequence). The CDR3 here is CSARDEVAGGRTQYF. CDR3 in DNA: TGCAGTGCTAGAGATGAGGTAGCGGGAGGTCGGACCCAGTACTTC.

J is TRBJ2-3 and V is TRBV5-4; the D is unclear. The CDR3 length is 15 residues. Germline-derived CDR1 and CDR2 are SGHNT and YYREEE (reference sequence). Trimming cost V 4 bases and J 2 bases, with 14 bases left between them. The CDR3 DNA follows: TGTGCCAGCAGCCAGAAACGCGCCGACACAGATACGCAGTATTTT. Its protein is CASSQKRADTDTQYF.

There are a few counts of this clonotype. The rearrangement joins TRBV12-3 or TRBV12-4 to TRBJ1-3; D is unresolved. The V and J ends lost 5 bases and 0 bases respectively, with 8 bases between them. The CDR3 contains 14 residues. The CDR3 region has the DNA TGTGCCAGCAGTACCACGGACTCTGGAAACACCATATATTTT. It is translated as CASSTTDSGNTIYF.

The genes are TRBV19 and TRBJ2-3; 9 nucleotides agree with TRBD2. Germline assignment: CDR1 LNHDA and CDR2 SQIVND (reference sequence). The CDR3 consists of 17 residues. The V segment lost 3 bases and the J segment 4 bases; nucleotides outside the gene matches: 11. In nucleotides, the CDR3 is TGTGCCAGTAGTATCGGCGTAGCGGGAGCGACGGCAGATACGCAGTATTTT. Amino acids: CASSIGVAGATADTQYF. Filled out from reference TRBV19 and TRBJ2-3, the complete variable domain reads DGGITQSPKYLFRKEGQNVTLSCEQNLNHDAMYWYRQDPGQGLRLIYYSQIVNDFQKGDIAEGYSVSREKKESFPLTVTSAQKNPTAFYLCASSIGVAGATADTQYFGPGTRLTVL.

The chain employs TRBV10-3 and TRBJ2-7; TRBD2 matches 9 bases. Per the germline V gene, CDR1 is ENHRY and CDR2 is SYGVKD. V lost 5 bases to trimming and J lost 0 bases; unmatched junction nucleotides: 2. The CDR3 is 14 residues long. The CDR3 spells CAISSGRSSYEQYF. Written as DNA, the CDR3 is TGTGCCATCAGTAGCGGGAGGAGCTCCTACGAGCAGTACTTC.

The table lists this clonotype with a few counts. This sequence joins TRBV20-1 and TRBJ2-3, with a weak D call TRBD2 (5 bases). Germline CDR1 DFQATT, CDR2 SNEGSKA (reference sequence). The CDR3 is made up of 15 amino acids. Between the trimmed V and J ends, which lost 6 bases and 2 bases, there was a span of 18 bases. The CDR3 is CSASPPGSLTDTQYF. Here the CDR3 DNA reads TGCAGTGCCTCCCCACCGGGATCCCTCACAGATACGCAGTATTTT.

The V gene is TRBV7-2, the J gene TRBJ1-1; D not certain. The germline CDR1 and CDR2 sequences are SGHTA and FQGNSA. The CDR3 is made up of 12 amino acids. The V end was cut by 4 bases, the J end by 10 bases, with 13 bases between. CDR3 DNA sequence: TGTGCCAGCAGCTCTCTCCGAGAGATAGCTTTCTTT. Its protein is CASSSLREIAFF. The entire variable domain, with the rest obtained from reference TRBV7-2 and TRBJ1-1, is as follows: GAGVSQSPSNKVTEKGKDVELRCDPISGHTALYWYRQSLGQGLEFLIYFQGNSAPDKSGLPSDRFSAERTGGSVSTLTIQRTQQEDSAVYLCASSSLREIAFFGQGTRLTVV.

This clonotype was detected only a few times. This chain uses TRBV27 with TRBJ1-5; no reliable D call. Germline CDR1 reads MNHEY; CDR2 reads SMNVEV (reference sequence). V dropped 6 bases and J dropped 4 bases, with 7 bases sitting between them. CDR3 size: 12 residues. The CDR3 DNA reads TGTGCCAGCAGCCAGATAAATCAGCCCCAGCATTTT. Protein: CASSQINQPQHF.

This clonotype was observed a few times. This rearrangement joins TRBV28 to TRBJ2-7, with 8 bases identical to TRBD1. The length of the CDR3 is 14 residues. V lost 6 bases and J lost 2; bases outside the gene matches: 6. Germline CDR1 is MDHEN and CDR2 is SYDVKM. CDR3 in amino acids: CASSPGTGAYEQYV. The CDR3 DNA reads TGTGCCAGCAGCCCCGGGACAGGAGCCTACGAGCAGTACGTC.

The rearrangement joins TRBV6-2 or TRBV6-3 to TRBJ1-4; no reliable D call. Trimming pared 6 bases from V and 8 bases from J, leaving 13 bases between. The CDR3 runs to 13 residues. CDR1 and CDR2 from the germline V gene are MNHEY and SVGEGT. The CDR3 DNA reads TGTGCCAGCAGCCCCGTGATTGAGGAAAAACTGTTTTTT. Translation: CASSPVIEEKLFF.